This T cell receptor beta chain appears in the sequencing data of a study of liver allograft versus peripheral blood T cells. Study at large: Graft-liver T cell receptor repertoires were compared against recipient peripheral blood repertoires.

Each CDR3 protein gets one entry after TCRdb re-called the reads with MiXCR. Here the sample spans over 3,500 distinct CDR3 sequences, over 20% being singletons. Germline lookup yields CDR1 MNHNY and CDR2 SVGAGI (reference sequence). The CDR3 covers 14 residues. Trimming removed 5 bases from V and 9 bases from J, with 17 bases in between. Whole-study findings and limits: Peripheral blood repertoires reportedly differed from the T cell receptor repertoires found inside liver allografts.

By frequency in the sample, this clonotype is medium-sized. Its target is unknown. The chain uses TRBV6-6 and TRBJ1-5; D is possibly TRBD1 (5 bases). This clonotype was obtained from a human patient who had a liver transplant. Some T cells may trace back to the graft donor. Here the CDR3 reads CASSLGDSDRPQHF. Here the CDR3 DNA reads TGTGCCAGCAGTCTGGGGGACTCCGATAGGCCCCAGCATTTT.